A single sample gave rise to the 32 T cell receptor beta chains below, sequenced in a study of T-cell memory formation after mild COVID-19. One entry per CDR3 protein results from TCRdb running MiXCR on the 5' RACE reads. The profile shows about 290,000 distinct CDR3 sequences, about 15% of them singletons. Sequenced sample: PBMCs or a T cell subset sorted from them (not recorded which). The receptors originated from a man aged 18 to 30 who had mild COVID-19 (a few samples of this study predate the infection). Cell type and time point are not known.

V usage is TRBV5-1 and J usage is TRBJ2-6; 11 bases align to TRBD1. This CDR3 is 18 amino acids long. Germline-derived CDR1 and CDR2 are SGHRS and YFSETQ. Trimming at V came to 4 bases and at J to 0 bases, leaving 6 bases not matched to a gene. In DNA form, the CDR3 reads TGCGCCAGCAGCACGGGACAGGGGGGTTCCTCTGGGGCCAACGTCCTGACTTTC. Translated: CASSTGQGGSSGANVLTF.

This clonotype has a count of ten or more. The chain uses TRBV9 and TRBJ1-1; no definite D call. This CDR3 has 15 residues. The germline V gene encodes CDR1 SGDLS and CDR2 YYNGEE. The V end was cut by 0 bases, the J end by 4 bases, with 13 bases between. The CDR3 DNA reads as TGTGCCAGCAGCGTAGATGGCCTATCAGGCACTGAAGCTTTCTTT. As protein: CASSVDGLSGTEAFF.

V usage is TRBV6-5 and J usage is TRBJ1-6; no clear D gene. V was shortened by 0 bases and J by 10 bases, with 16 bases between the two germline ends. The CDR3 runs 16 residues. From germline, CDR1 is MNHEY and CDR2 SVGAGI. The CDR3 region is CASSYSRPAASSPLHF. For the CDR3, the DNA is TGTGCCAGCAGTTACTCGCGGCCAGCAGCTAGCTCACCCCTCCACTTT.

This clonotype has a handful of counts. The rearrangement uses TRBV5-1 and TRBJ1-2; the D is unclear. Looked up from germline, CDR1 is SGHRS and CDR2 is YFSETQ. V was pared by 7 bases and J by 2 bases, with 15 bases between. There are 14 residues in the CDR3. CDR3 residues: CASQPGDPNYGYTF. The CDR3, as DNA: TGCGCCAGCCAACCGGGAGATCCCAACTATGGCTACACCTTC. The full variable domain, with the rest looked up from reference TRBV5-1 and TRBJ1-2, is KAGVTQTPRYLIKTRGQQVTLSCSPISGHRSVSWYQQTPGQGLQFLFEYFSETQRNKGNFPGRFSGRQFSNSRSEMNVSTLELGDSALYLCASQPGDPNYGYTFGSGTRLTVV.

The chain employs TRBV2 and TRBJ2-7; 7 bases match TRBD1. CDR3 length: 13 amino acids. Germline trimming cut 6 bases from V and 8 bases from J; bases unmatched to any gene: 10. Germline V CDR1 and CDR2: SNHLY, FYNNEI. The DNA of the CDR3 is TGTGCCAGCAGCCCGGGACAGCTTGGGCAGCAGTACTTC. Translating it yields CASSPGQLGQQYF. Full variable domain (remainder filled in from reference TRBV2 and TRBJ2-7): EPEVTQTPSHQVTQMGQEVILRCVPISNHLYFYWYRQILGQKVEFLVSFYNNEISEKSEIFDDQFSVERPDGSNFTLKIRSTKLEDSAMYFCASSPGQLGQQYFGPGTRLTVT.

This chain uses TRBV10-3 with TRBJ1-1; D remains unclear. Per the germline V gene, CDR1 is ENHRY and CDR2 is SYGVKD. The germline V and J ends were trimmed by 4 bases and 10 bases, with 13 bases remaining between them. The CDR3 length is 12 residues. Here the CDR3 reads CAISASEHVAFF. In DNA, the CDR3 is TGTGCCATCAGTGCCTCTGAACACGTAGCTTTCTTT.

This clonotype was counted between two and nine times. The V call is TRBV7-8, the J call TRBJ2-2, with D unclear. Germline V gene data show CDR1 as SGHVS and CDR2 as FQNEAQ. V was shortened by 0 bases and J by 4 bases, with 18 bases between the two germline ends. The CDR3 is made up of 18 amino acids. CDR3 sequence: CASSLAVRAESLTGELFF. CDR3 coding DNA: TGTGCCAGCAGCTTAGCTGTTCGGGCAGAATCCCTCACCGGGGAGCTGTTTTTT.

The CDR3 loop is CASSLGPIAEQYV. The CDR3, as DNA: TGTGCCAGCAGCTTAGGCCCGATAGCCGAGCAGTACGTC. V and J are TRBV7-2 and TRBJ2-7; D gene uncertain. V shed 1 base and J shed 6 bases, with 10 bases lying between them. Germline CDR1 reads SGHTA; CDR2 reads FQGNSA. This CDR3 comprises 13 residues.

This clonotype was observed a handful of times. The chain joins TRBV7-9 to TRBJ2-1; a weak D match, TRBD2 (6 bases). The germline gives CDR1 SEHNR, CDR2 FQNEAQ (reference sequence). The V end lost 5 bases, the J end lost 9 bases, and 11 bases lay between the germline ends. This CDR3 is 12 amino acids long. In nucleotides, the CDR3 is TGTGCCAGCAGCCCAGGCGGGACTGAGCAGTTCTTC. This translates into CASSPGGTEQFF.

The chain links TRBV7-2 to TRBJ2-3; 11 bases are a match to TRBD2. The CDR3 spans 15 residues. V trimming: 0 bases; J trimming: 6 bases; junction bases outside the gene matches: 2. Germline V gives CDR1 SGHTA, CDR2 FQGNSA. The CDR3 reads CASSLALAGADTQYF. DNA for the CDR3: TGTGCCAGCAGCTTAGCACTAGCGGGAGCGGATACGCAGTATTTT.

V is TRBV5-1 and J is TRBJ1-2; 7 bases align to TRBD1. Germline values: CDR1 SGHRS, CDR2 YFSETQ. This CDR3 has 17 amino acids. The V segment lost 4 bases and the J segment 6 bases; nucleotides outside the gene matches: 18. The CDR3 nucleotides read TGCGCCAGCAGCACCGGCACCGGGACAGTCAAATCCAATGGCTACACCTTC. Translating it yields CASSTGTGTVKSNGYTF.

This chain links TRBV20-1 with TRBJ1-1, with D unclear. Per germline, CDR1 DFQATT and CDR2 SNEGSKA (reference sequence). The length of the CDR3 is 11 residues. In DNA form, the CDR3 reads TGCAGCGCGTACTTGAACACTGAAGCTTTCTTT. This sequence encodes CSAYLNTEAFF.

The J gene is TRBJ2-5, the V gene TRBV4-3; D unresolved. CDR3 size: 17 residues. V was pared by 0 bases and J by 1 base, with 15 bases between. Looked up from germline, CDR1 is LGHNA and CDR2 is YSLEER. CDR3 amino acids: CASSQDISRQSQETQYF. CDR3 coding DNA: TGCGCCAGCAGCCAAGATATCAGTCGGCAGTCCCAAGAGACCCAGTACTTC.

This clonotype came up a few times. V gene TRBV3-1 combines with J gene TRBJ2-7, with 9 nucleotides matching TRBD2. V lost 1 base to trimming and J lost 0 bases; unmatched junction nucleotides: 19. Germline CDR1 and CDR2: LGHDT and YNNKEL (reference sequence). CDR3 size: 21 residues. The CDR3 DNA reads TGTGCCAGCAGCCAAGGATCTAAGCGGGGGGCCCTACTACCCAGCTCCTACGAGCAGTACTTC. It encodes CASSQGSKRGALLPSSYEQYF.

This clonotype was observed a handful of times. V and J are TRBV6-5 and TRBJ2-2; D is unclear. The V end lost 5 bases, the J end lost 0 bases, and 16 bases lay between the germline ends. Germline loops: CDR1 MNHEY, CDR2 SVGAGI. The CDR3 is 17 amino acids. As DNA, the CDR3 is TGTGCCAGCAGTATCCCCTCAGATAAGGCGAACACCGGGGAGCTGTTTTTT. The encoded protein is CASSIPSDKANTGELFF.

The chain uses TRBV4-1 and TRBJ2-7; D remains ambiguous. Trimming pared 0 bases from V and 4 bases from J, leaving 10 bases between. The CDR3 is made up of 14 amino acids. CDR1 is MGHRA, CDR2 YSYEKL, per germline. This CDR3 is CASSQDPRAYEQYF. The CDR3 DNA follows: TGCGCCAGCAGCCAAGATCCAAGGGCGTACGAGCAGTACTTC.

Only a few counts were recorded for this clonotype. The genes are TRBV7-3 and TRBJ2-7; 9 bases fit TRBD1. Losses at the gene ends were 6 bases for V and 4 bases for J; bases not matched to a gene: 10. Per germline, CDR1 SGHTA and CDR2 FQGTGA. This CDR3 has 15 residues. The chain's CDR3 is CASRRLPGQGYEQYF. The DNA of the CDR3 is TGTGCCAGCAGACGTTTACCGGGACAGGGATACGAGCAGTACTTC.

This clonotype was detected only a few times. The J gene is TRBJ1-6, the V gene TRBV5-1, with D hard to call. V dropped 0 bases and J dropped 5 bases, with 6 bases sitting between them. CDR3 length: 14 residues. Germline loops: CDR1 SGHRS, CDR2 YFSETQ. CDR3 region: CASSLGTHNSPLHF. Written as DNA, the CDR3 is TGCGCCAGCAGCTTGGGGACCCATAATTCACCCCTCCACTTT.

This clonotype has only a few counts. The genes are TRBV6-2 or TRBV6-3 and TRBJ1-2; 10 positions match TRBD1. Germline CDR1 MNHEY, CDR2 SVGEGT. CDR3 length equals 14 residues. The V gene end was trimmed by 7 bases and the J gene end by 7 bases; junction bases not matched to a gene: 9. The CDR3 DNA is TGTGCCAGCATTACCGGGACAGGGGTCGGTGGCTACACCTTC. Amino acid sequence: CASITGTGVGGYTF.

This rearrangement joins TRBV29-1 to TRBJ1-1; 12 bases map to TRBD1. Germline V gene data show CDR1 as SQVTM and CDR2 as ANQGSEA. CDR3 size: 17 residues. The ends lost 8 bases at V and 3 bases at J; junction bases unmatched: 16. The CDR3 region is CSTTREGTGGTDTEAFF. The CDR3 nucleotides read TGCAGCACCACCCGCGAGGGGACAGGGGGCACCGACACTGAAGCTTTCTTT. Together with reference TRBV29-1 and TRBJ1-1, the CDR3 gives the full variable domain: SAVISQKPSRDICQRGTSLTIQCQVDSQVTMMFWYRQQPGQSLTLIATANQGSEATYESGFVIDKFPISRPNLTFSTLTVSNMSPEDSSIYLCSTTREGTGGTDTEAFFGQGTRLTVV.

The gene calls are TRBV20-1 and TRBJ2-5; 8 nucleotides line up with TRBD2. The V segment lost 3 bases and the J segment 4 bases; nucleotides outside the gene matches: 4. Germline values: CDR1 DFQATT, CDR2 SNEGSKA (reference sequence). The CDR3 spans 13 residues. The CDR3 region has the DNA TGCAGTGCTAGTGTAGCGGGGTTAGAGACCCAGTACTTC. Amino acid sequence: CSASVAGLETQYF.

V gene TRBV27 combines with J gene TRBJ1-1; D is unclear. The V gene's germline CDR1 is MNHEY and CDR2 SMNVEV (reference sequence). V was pared by 5 bases and J by 4 bases, with 20 bases between. This CDR3 is 16 amino acids long. The CDR3 loop reads CASSPRSIFSGTEAFF. DNA of the CDR3: TGTGCCAGCAGTCCCCGATCGATATTCAGCGGCACTGAAGCTTTCTTT.

This clonotype has just a few counts. The chain uses TRBV28 and TRBJ1-3; D may be TRBD1 (6 bases). Germline-derived CDR1 and CDR2 are MDHEN and SYDVKM. Trimming stripped 2 bases from V and 4 bases from J, with 9 bases between. CDR3 length equals 14 residues. The CDR3 bases are TGTGCCAGCAGTTTAGCAGGGGACGGAAACACCATATATTTT. This gives the protein CASSLAGDGNTIYF.

The table lists this clonotype with a few counts. This rearrangement joins TRBV19 to TRBJ1-1; D gene uncertain. Germline V gene lookup returns CDR1 LNHDA and CDR2 SQIVND (reference sequence). The CDR3 covers 14 residues. V was trimmed by 7 bases and J by 1 base, leaving 13 bases between them. The CDR3 DNA sequence: TGTGCCAGTACGTCTTTCAGGAGGAACACTGAAGCTTTCTTT. It encodes CASTSFRRNTEAFF.

In its sample, this clonotype was seen a few times. The chain recombines TRBV20-1 with TRBJ2-5, with no clear D. The CDR3 covers 15 residues. V was shortened by 6 bases and J by 4 bases, with 21 bases between the two germline ends. The V gene's germline CDR1 is DFQATT and CDR2 SNEGSKA (reference sequence). The CDR3 DNA is TGCAGTGCGCCGCTTTACGCGCAAAACAGAGAGACCCAGTACTTC. This gives the protein CSAPLYAQNRETQYF.

The rearrangement uses TRBV20-1 and TRBJ2-2; unclear D gene. Trimming took 3 bases from V and 6 from J, leaving 11 bases between them. This CDR3 spans 13 amino acids. Per germline, CDR1 DFQATT and CDR2 SNEGSKA (reference sequence). This CDR3 is CSARDTNAGELFF. The CDR3 DNA reads TGCAGTGCTAGGGATACCAACGCCGGGGAGCTGTTTTTT.

This clonotype was found a few times. This sequence joins TRBV18 and TRBJ1-1; D may be TRBD1 (6 bases). Trimming shortened V by 0 bases and J by 6 bases, and 11 bases separated the two germline ends. This CDR3 spans 14 amino acids. Germline CDR1 reads KGHSH; CDR2 reads LQKENI. CDR3 in amino acids: CASSPPGGSAEAFF. The CDR3 bases are TGTGCCAGCTCACCACCGGGGGGCTCTGCTGAAGCTTTCTTT. Looking up the rest from reference TRBV18 and TRBJ1-1 gives the full variable domain: NAGVMQNPRHLVRRRGQEARLRCSPMKGHSHVYWYRQLPEEGLKFMVYLQKENIIDESGMPKERFSAEFPKEGPSILRIQQVVRGDSAAYFCASSPPGGSAEAFFGQGTRLTVV.

The gene calls are TRBV20-1 and TRBJ1-2; 8 bases align to TRBD1. Germline V gene data show CDR1 as DFQATT and CDR2 as SNEGSKA (reference sequence). Unmatched junction bases numbered 6, after V lost 3 bases and J lost 3 bases. There are 14 residues in the CDR3. Written as DNA, the CDR3 is TGCAGTGCTAGCAGGGGGCAGATTGACTATGGCTACACCTTC. Translated, it gives CSASRGQIDYGYTF.

This clonotype has a handful of counts. This chain connects TRBV18 to TRBJ1-2; D remains ambiguous. The V end was cut by 2 bases, the J end by 5 bases, with 12 bases between. This CDR3 has 14 residues. Per germline, CDR1 KGHSH and CDR2 LQKENI. CDR3 sequence reads: CASSPEGAEYGYTF. CDR3 sequence (DNA): TGTGCCAGCTCACCAGAGGGCGCGGAGTATGGCTACACCTTC.

This clonotype has only a few counts. This rearrangement joins TRBV2 to TRBJ2-5, with D uncertain. There are 13 residues in the CDR3. Per germline, CDR1 SNHLY and CDR2 FYNNEI. V lost 7 bases and J 5 bases, leaving 14 bases between the germline ends. The CDR3 DNA sequence: TGTGCCAGCACTTGGGGTATGAGGGAGACCCAGTACTTC. Protein: CASTWGMRETQYF. The full variable domain, completed using reference TRBV2 and TRBJ2-5, is EPEVTQTPSHQVTQMGQEVILRCVPISNHLYFYWYRQILGQKVEFLVSFYNNEISEKSEIFDDQFSVERPDGSNFTLKIRSTKLEDSAMYFCASTWGMRETQYFGPGTRLLVL.

The chain employs TRBV7-2 and TRBJ2-3, with 8 bases matching TRBD1. In germline, CDR1 is SGHTA, CDR2 FQGNSA. The CDR3 has 15 residues. V trimming: 5 bases; J trimming: 1 base; junction bases outside the gene matches: 5. The CDR3: CASSPDRGGTDTQYF. The CDR3 nucleotides read TGTGCCAGCAGCCCTGACAGGGGCGGCACAGATACGCAGTATTTT. The variable domain in full, completed from reference TRBV7-2 and TRBJ2-3, reads GAGVSQSPSNKVTEKGKDVELRCDPISGHTALYWYRQSLGQGLEFLIYFQGNSAPDKSGLPSDRFSAERTGGSVSTLTIQRTQQEDSAVYLCASSPDRGGTDTQYFGPGTRLTVL.

In its sample, this clonotype was seen a few times. The V gene is TRBV7-8, the J gene TRBJ2-3; D gene unclear. Germline CDR1 SGHVS, CDR2 FQNEAQ. This CDR3 is 11 amino acids long. Trimming shortened V by 3 bases and J by 8 bases, and 6 bases separated the two germline ends. The CDR3: CASSLSGTQYF. The CDR3 region has the DNA TGTGCCAGCAGCTTGTCGGGTACGCAGTATTTT.